Below are 32 T cell receptor beta chains sequenced from a single sample in a study of spatial heterogeneity in lung cancer. Study-level findings and limits: How many expanded intratumoral alpha and beta TCRs were present tracked the tumor mutation count, which was a count of nonsynonymous mutations.

Their recognized antigens are unknown. TCRdb re-analysed the 5' RACE reads in MiXCR, keeping a single row per CDR3 protein. The table shows approximately 26,000 distinct CDR3 sequences, with roughly 8.6% occurring only once. Described time point: sample taken at primary tumor resection. The specimen was lung tumor tissue, collected at surgery. These receptors all stem from a male donor with early-stage non-small cell lung cancer.

As for this clonotype: Possible read error: a much larger clone is one base away. The rearrangement uses TRBV28 and TRBJ2-3; no clear D. V was pared by 3 bases and J by 4 bases, with 14 bases between. This CDR3 contains 15 residues. Germline CDR1 is MDHEN and CDR2 is SYDVKM. DNA of the CDR3: TGTGCCAGCAGTTTTCCCCGCTCCTTTTCAGATACGCAGTATTTT. This codes for CASSFPRSFSDTQYF. Together with reference TRBV28 and TRBJ2-3, the CDR3 gives the full variable domain: DVKVTQSSRYLVKRTGEKVFLECVQDMDHENMFWYRQDPGLGLRLIYFSYDVKMKEKGDIPEGYSVSREKKERFSLILESASTNQTSMYLCASSFPRSFSDTQYFGPGTRLTVL.

This clonotype turned up a few times. This chain uses TRBV29-1 with TRBJ2-7; TRBD1 agrees at 8 bases. Germline assignment: CDR1 SQVTM and CDR2 ANQGSEA. J lost 7 bases, V lost 4 bases, and 6 bases had no gene match. The CDR3 extends over 12 amino acids. The CDR3, as DNA: TGCAGCGTTGTTCAGGGGGCAAGAGAGCAGTACTTC. Its translation: CSVVQGAREQYF.

This chain connects TRBV7-6 to TRBJ2-2, with D maybe TRBD1 (6 bases). V shed 2 bases and J shed 1 base, with 14 bases lying between them. Germline V CDR1 and CDR2: SGHVS, FNYEAQ. The CDR3 consists of 17 residues. This chain's CDR3 is CASSLWFGQQNTGELFF. CDR3 coding DNA: TGTGCCAGCAGCTTATGGTTTGGACAGCAGAACACCGGGGAGCTGTTTTTT.

This clonotype showed up many times. The chain employs TRBV27 and TRBJ2-7, with 7 bases that match TRBD2. The junction had 18 bases not matched to a gene; V was cut back by 10 bases and J by 6 bases. CDR3 size: 15 residues. Germline CDR1 is MNHEY and CDR2 is SMNVEV (reference sequence). The CDR3 loop is CATSLGRGGPSEQYF. CDR3 DNA: TGTGCCACCTCTTTGGGGAGGGGAGGTCCCTCCGAGCAGTACTTC.

At least ten counts were recorded for this clonotype. This chain joins TRBV7-9 and TRBJ2-1, with D uncertain. V lost 5 bases, J lost 5 bases, and 7 bases lay in between. Germline V gene data show CDR1 as SEHNR and CDR2 as FQNEAQ (reference sequence). The CDR3 spans 12 residues. CDR3 sequence reads: CASSLYNNEQFF. CDR3 bases: TGTGCCAGCAGCCTTTATAACAATGAGCAGTTCTTC.

The chain joins TRBV18 to TRBJ2-1; 8 nucleotides align to TRBD1. The CDR3 has 14 residues. CDR1 and CDR2 from the germline V gene are KGHSH and LQKENI. Trimming took 6 bases from V and 5 from J; bases not matched to a gene: 6. For the CDR3, the DNA is TGTGCCAGCTCGCCCGACAGGGGAAACAATGAGCAGTTCTTC. It translates to CASSPDRGNNEQFF. The whole variable domain, filled in from reference TRBV18 and TRBJ2-1, reads NAGVMQNPRHLVRRRGQEARLRCSPMKGHSHVYWYRQLPEEGLKFMVYLQKENIIDESGMPKERFSAEFPKEGPSILRIQQVVRGDSAAYFCASSPDRGNNEQFFGPGTRLTVL.

This clonotype was recorded at least ten times. The rearrangement joins TRBV5-1 to TRBJ1-6; 7 bases agree with TRBD1. The length of the CDR3 is 15 residues. Germline loops: CDR1 SGHRS, CDR2 YFSETQ. Germline trimming cut 4 bases from V and 6 bases from J; bases unmatched to any gene: 7. The CDR3 loop reads CASSPGTVPNSPLHF. The CDR3 DNA reads as TGCGCCAGCAGCCCCGGGACAGTTCCTAATTCACCCCTCCACTTT.

This chain joins TRBV27 and TRBJ1-1; perhaps TRBD1 as D (6 bases). Germline values: CDR1 MNHEY, CDR2 SMNVEV (reference sequence). This CDR3 is 15 amino acids long. Trimming took off 3 bases at V and 0 bases at J, with 11 bases between the two ends. The chain's CDR3 is CASSFKGGLNTEAFF. As DNA, the CDR3 is TGTGCCAGCAGTTTTAAGGGGGGACTGAACACTGAAGCTTTCTTT.

This clonotype was seen a few times. This chain links TRBV3-1 with TRBJ2-1; possibly TRBD1 for D (6 bases). The CDR3 contains 15 residues. V lost 6 bases and J lost 5, with 17 bases in between. Germline V CDR1 and CDR2: LGHDT, YNNKEL (reference sequence). The CDR3: CASSLQGYKNNEQFF. As DNA, the CDR3 is TGTGCCAGCAGTCTACAGGGTTACAAAAACAATGAGCAGTTCTTC.

This clonotype was found many times. At one of its ends the junction is not consistent with the germline gene, which may arise from a read error. As DNA, the CDR3 is TGCAGTGCTGGAGACAGGGGGAGGAACGAGCAGTACTTC. Translating it yields CSAGDRGRNEQYF. The chain has TRBV20-1 and TRBJ2-7, with 9 nucleotides matching TRBD1. The CDR3 runs 13 residues. Germline values: CDR1 DFQATT, CDR2 SNEGSKA (reference sequence).

At least ten counts were recorded for this clonotype. The CDR3 DNA reads as TGTGCCAGCAGCCAAGGAAGCGGGGCAGACAATGAGCAGTTCTTC. This translates into CASSQGSGADNEQFF. The rearrangement joins TRBV7-3 to TRBJ2-1, with TRBD2 matching 7 bases. The CDR3 is made up of 15 amino acids. The V segment lost 5 bases and the J segment 5 bases; nucleotides outside the gene matches: 9. Germline CDR1 and CDR2: SGHTA and FQGTGA.

This clonotype was seen repeatedly, ten times or more. The chain couples TRBV28 to TRBJ1-1; D not resolved. The CDR3 is made up of 11 amino acids. Germline loops: CDR1 MDHEN, CDR2 SYDVKM. The V end lost 8 bases, the J end lost 11 bases, and 15 bases lay between the germline ends. The CDR3, as DNA: TGTGCCAGCCTTTCTGCGGGAAAGGCTTTCTTT. The encoded protein is CASLSAGKAFF.

This clonotype is medium-sized (0.01 to 0.1%). The chain combines TRBV7-2 with TRBJ2-1; unclear D gene. The ends were cut back, 5 bases at V and 8 bases at J, with 7 bases in the middle. Per the germline V gene, CDR1 is SGHTA and CDR2 is FQGNSA. The CDR3 runs to 11 residues. For the CDR3, the DNA is TGTGCCAGCAGCCTCTATGATGAGCAGTTCTTC. Its translation is CASSLYDEQFF. Filled out from reference TRBV7-2 and TRBJ2-1, the complete variable domain reads GAGVSQSPSNKVTEKGKDVELRCDPISGHTALYWYRQSLGQGLEFLIYFQGNSAPDKSGLPSDRFSAERTGGSVSTLTIQRTQQEDSAVYLCASSLYDEQFFGPGTRLTVL.

This clonotype was counted ten times or more. V is TRBV2 and J is TRBJ2-6; D tentatively fits TRBD1 or TRBD2 (5 bases each). There are 16 residues in the CDR3. The germline V and J ends were trimmed by 6 bases and 2 bases, with 14 bases remaining between them. CDR1 is SNHLY, CDR2 FYNNEI, per germline. The CDR3 is CASSLPGTTGANVLTF. CDR3 DNA sequence: TGTGCCAGCAGCCTACCCGGGACGACTGGGGCCAACGTCCTGACTTTC.

This clonotype was counted at least ten times. The genes are TRBV6-2 or TRBV6-3 and TRBJ2-7; 12 nucleotides match TRBD1. The CDR3 length is 16 residues. With V trimmed by 5 bases and J by 4 bases, 9 bases remained unmatched. Germline V CDR1 and CDR2: MNHEY, SVGEGT. The CDR3 DNA sequence: TGTGCCAGCAGTCTTCACGGGGACAGGGGGCAGTACGAGCAGTACTTC. Protein sequence: CASSLHGDRGQYEQYF.

By sample share, this clonotype is medium-sized. The rearrangement uses TRBV29-1 and TRBJ2-3; no definite D call. The CDR3 sequence is 13 residues long. Germline CDR1 reads SQVTM; CDR2 reads ANQGSEA. The germline V and J ends were trimmed by 3 bases and 4 bases, with 11 bases remaining between them. CDR3 sequence reads: CSVDGQVADTQYF. Written as DNA, the CDR3 is TGCAGCGTTGACGGTCAGGTAGCAGATACGCAGTATTTT.

This clonotype was counted at least ten times. The V and J genes are TRBV27 and TRBJ2-7, with unresolved D. Deletions cut 3 bases from V and 2 bases from J, with 8 bases between. The CDR3 has 13 amino acids. The germline CDR1 and CDR2 sequences are MNHEY and SMNVEV (reference sequence). CDR3: CASSLVGTYEQYF. The DNA for the CDR3 is TGTGCCAGCAGTTTGGTGGGGACCTACGAGCAGTACTTC.

The sample holds many counts of this clonotype. The V gene is TRBV27, the J gene TRBJ1-1; the D is unclear. CDR3 size: 13 residues. Trimming took off 5 bases at V and 8 bases at J, with 15 bases between the two ends. Germline V CDR1 and CDR2: MNHEY, SMNVEV (reference sequence). CDR3 in amino acids: CASSRAETKEAFF. In DNA form, the CDR3 reads TGTGCCAGCAGTCGGGCGGAGACGAAAGAAGCTTTCTTT.

This clonotype has a count of ten or more. The chain uses TRBV29-1 and TRBJ2-7, with no clear D. Germline loops: CDR1 SQVTM, CDR2 ANQGSEA. CDR3 length equals 13 residues. V dropped 3 bases and J dropped 5 bases, with 14 bases sitting between them. This chain's CDR3 is CSVEYPARNEQYF. CDR3 DNA: TGCAGCGTTGAGTATCCAGCGCGTAACGAGCAGTACTTC.

This clonotype was seen at least ten times. The CDR3 region has the DNA TGTGCCAGCAGTTCCCCCGAGGTGGGGCCCGACGAAGATACGCAGTATTTT. Amino acid sequence: CASSSPEVGPDEDTQYF. The chain recombines TRBV28 with TRBJ2-3, with D possibly being TRBD1 (5 bases). Germline V CDR1 and CDR2: MDHEN, SYDVKM. The CDR3 consists of 17 residues. Trimming left V 4 bases short and J 5 bases short, with 22 bases between.

This sequence joins TRBV7-2 and TRBJ2-1; 8 nucleotides match TRBD2. The J segment lost 6 bases and the V segment lost 3 bases, leaving 1 base of the junction unmatched. This CDR3 comprises 13 residues. Germline CDR1 reads SGHTA; CDR2 reads FQGNSA. The CDR3 DNA is TGTGCCAGCAGCTTTCTAGCGGGCAATGAGCAGTTCTTC. Protein: CASSFLAGNEQFF.

This clonotype was counted at least ten times. V is TRBV20-1 and J is TRBJ2-5, with D hard to call. Trimming took 3 bases from V and 0 from J, leaving 8 bases between them. Looked up from germline, CDR1 is DFQATT and CDR2 is SNEGSKA (reference sequence). This CDR3 has 13 amino acids. This chain's CDR3 is CSARRVNQETQYF. In DNA, the CDR3 is TGCAGTGCTAGGCGAGTAAACCAAGAGACCCAGTACTTC.

The rearrangement joins TRBV6-1 to TRBJ1-3, with no clear D. Germline values: CDR1 MNHNS, CDR2 SASEGT. The CDR3 is 16 residues long. V was cut by 3 bases and J by 0 bases, with 12 bases left in between. The CDR3 here is CASSDVPGASGNTIYF. CDR3 DNA sequence: TGTGCCAGCAGTGACGTTCCCGGCGCCTCTGGAAACACCATATATTTT.

Details on this clonotype: An end of the junction does not agree with germline; a read error may underlie this. The chain recombines TRBV5-1 with TRBJ1-1; D may be TRBD1 (6 bases). This CDR3 comprises 13 residues. Per germline, CDR1 SGHRS and CDR2 YFSETQ. The CDR3 loop reads CTSSGQMNTEAFF. In nucleotides, the CDR3 is TGCACCAGCAGCGGACAGATGAACACTGAAGCTTTCTTT.

About this clonotype: At one of its ends the junction is not consistent with the germline gene, which may arise from a read error. V gene TRBV2 combines with J gene TRBJ2-7; D may be TRBD1 (5 bases). The CDR3 sequence is 10 residues long. CDR1 is SNHLY, CDR2 FYNNEI, per germline. CDR3 in amino acids: CASSEGGGHF. In DNA form, the CDR3 reads TGTGCCAGCAGTGAAGGGGGCGGCCACTTC.

This clonotype was observed at least ten times. The chain combines TRBV6-2 or TRBV6-3 with TRBJ2-5, with D tentatively TRBD2 (6 bases). V was trimmed by 2 bases and J by 4 bases, leaving 11 bases between them. Germline V gene lookup returns CDR1 MNHEY and CDR2 SVGEGT. The CDR3 loop spans 14 amino acids. CDR3 in amino acids: CASSYGGLPETQYF. The DNA of the CDR3 is TGTGCCAGCAGTTACGGGGGACTTCCAGAGACCCAGTACTTC.

The V call is TRBV15, the J call TRBJ2-4; D may be TRBD1 (6 bases). With 4 bases removed from V and 15 bases from J, the gap between germline ends came to 19 bases. The CDR3 runs 13 residues. The germline gives CDR1 LNHNV, CDR2 YYDKDF (reference sequence). The chain's CDR3 is CATSTLLSGDRYF. In DNA, the CDR3 is TGTGCCACCAGCACCCTTCTGTCAGGGGATCGGTACTTC.

This clonotype was detected a few times. The chain joins TRBV11-2 to TRBJ2-1; 13 bases are shared with TRBD2. J lost 5 bases, V lost 4 bases, and 5 bases had no gene match. There are 16 residues in the CDR3. Germline V CDR1 and CDR2: SGHAT, FQNNGV. The CDR3 here is CASSSRTSGGNNEQFF. In DNA, the CDR3 is TGTGCCAGCAGCTCCCGGACTAGCGGGGGCAACAATGAGCAGTTCTTC.

This clonotype was counted at least ten times. The chain employs TRBV6-5 and TRBJ1-6, with D possibly being TRBD1 (6 bases). This CDR3 is built from 15 residues. V was shortened by 2 bases and J by 10 bases, with 15 bases between the two germline ends. Germline values: CDR1 MNHEY, CDR2 SVGAGI. In nucleotides, the CDR3 is TGTGCCAGCAGTTACCGGGGGCAGGGAGGATCACCCCTCCACTTT. Encoded protein: CASSYRGQGGSPLHF.

This clonotype was counted at least ten times. The gene calls are TRBV7-9 and TRBJ1-1; the D gene is possibly TRBD1 (6 bases). The germline V gene has CDR1 SEHNR and CDR2 FQNEAQ (reference sequence). This CDR3 comprises 15 residues. Between the trimmed V and J ends, which lost 0 bases and 4 bases, there was a span of 12 bases. Here the CDR3 DNA reads TGTGCCAGCAGCTTAGCGGGGGCGCGGGTCACTGAAGCTTTCTTT. Protein: CASSLAGARVTEAFF.

This clonotype was seen at least ten times. CDR3 protein: CSADRDRINEQFF. CDR3 sequence (DNA): TGCAGTGCTGACCGGGACCGAATCAATGAGCAGTTCTTC. This sequence joins TRBV20-1 and TRBJ2-1; D is possibly TRBD1 or TRBD2 (5 bases each). The V gene lost 5 bases and the J gene lost 6 bases, with 14 bases spanning the gap. This CDR3 region has 13 residues. Germline V CDR1 and CDR2: DFQATT, SNEGSKA (reference sequence).

This clonotype was observed many times. The chain links TRBV12-3 or TRBV12-4 to TRBJ2-4; 12 positions match TRBD1. The CDR3 contains 15 residues. V dropped 4 bases and J dropped 6; count of bases not matched to a gene: 4. The DNA for the CDR3 is TGTGCCAGCAGTTCGGGACAGGGGGCGAGAAACATTCAGTACTTC. It encodes CASSSGQGARNIQYF.